These 2 T cell receptor beta chains share one sample of origin, sequenced in a study of blood T cell repertoires in COVID-19. Some clones are missing from TCRdb's copy, which holds only in-frame ones; the method was immunoSEQ multiplex PCR. The top ten clones hold approximately 9% of a sample with 140,000 to 150,000 clones, 80% to 90% of them seen once. Sequencing was done on a sample of peripheral blood. The receptors stem from a woman between 50 and 59 years old with active or convalescent COVID-19.

The V gene is TRBV2, the J gene TRBJ2-7; TRBD2 matches 10 bases. Per the germline V gene, CDR1 is SNHLY and CDR2 is FYNNEI. CDR3 size: 15 residues. The junction had 8 bases not matched to a gene; V was cut back by 3 bases and J by 6 bases. CDR3 region: CASSDTLAGAFEQYF. DNA for the CDR3: TGTGCCAGCAGTGATACTCTAGCGGGGGCGTTCGAGCAGTACTTC.

V is TRBV11-1 and J is TRBJ2-1; 7 nucleotides line up with TRBD2. The CDR3 sequence is 16 residues long. The germline CDR1 and CDR2 sequences are SGHAT and FQDESV (reference sequence). V was clipped by 5 bases and J by 2 bases; unmatched bases: 9. CDR3: CASSPFSGRPYNEQFF. DNA for the CDR3: TGTGCCAGCAGCCCGTTTAGCGGGCGGCCCTACAATGAGCAGTTCTTC.